The source of this T cell receptor beta chain is a study of T cells in Graves' hyperthyroidism and ophthalmopathy (dated by TCRdb to between 2018 and 2021). In terms of the full investigation: Peripheral blood samples were taken at the time of initial diagnosis, prior to any treatment. TCR V-J signatures able to tell the groups apart were searched for in a discovery cohort of 90 to 100 patients, of whom 40 to 45 had Graves' ophthalmopathy and roughly 57 had stable Graves' hyperthyroidism. An independent validation cohort of 18 to 20 hyperthyroidism patients and about 15 patients who later progressed to ophthalmopathy tested prospective prediction of ophthalmopathy. The 100 discovery patients were divided at random into training and test sets in a 7:3 ratio. In roughly six Graves' hyperthyroidism patients, the study also compared T-cell repertoires from thyroid tissue with T-cell repertoires from blood. After blood sampling, hyperthyroidism patients were treated with methimazole at a starting dose of 30 mg daily, and ophthalmopathy patients were treated with high-dose intravenous methylprednisolone. TCR Vbeta CDR3 sequencing of 135 peripheral blood samples (roughly 43 ophthalmopathy, approximately 80 hyperthyroidism and approximately 17 progressor patients) is reported in the paper. Findings and caveats that apply to the study as a whole: Most expanded thyroid clonotypes (frequency above 0.001) were also detected in blood, suggesting blood repertoires may reflect thyroid immune responses. Ophthalmopathy was separated from stable hyperthyroidism by a 13 V-J signature model, with approximately 86% sensitivity and approximately 81% specificity obtained in cross-validation and 80%/75% obtained in testing. During validation, the model predicted progression to ophthalmopathy a median of roughly six months ahead of onset, with just under 71% sensitivity and around 73% specificity. No statistical method was used to fix the sample size in advance, and group allocation was not hidden from the investigators.

The TCR beta CDR3 regions were amplified from RNA transcripts. A first-round RT-PCR of the TCR CDR3 used the HTBI primer set with the Qiagen OneStep RT-PCR kit. The libraries were constructed in a second round of multiplex PCR and then size-selected and purified. Sequencing of the libraries was done on an Illumina HiSeq2000 using paired-end 100 bp reads. Per the original workflow: SOAPnuke was used to process the raw data, removing reads that contained adapters or uncalled bases, had a mean Phred below 15, or lacked an exact match to the constant primer or identifier. High-quality paired reads were merged with COPE v1.2.5, and unique nucleotide sequences were defined as clonotypes. MiTCR v1.1 was used to align the clonotypes against IMGT TRBV, TRBD and TRBJ reference segments. Analysis was restricted to V-J combinations with a frequency above 0.0001, which covered 98% to 99.2% of repertoires. The TCS score was defined as the ratio of F50 (clonal expansion) to E x V (chaos), calculated using BLOSUM62-based TCRdist between CDR3 peptides within each V-J. Welch's t-statistics and random forest reduced 500 to 550 V-J features to roughly 13, which were used in a naive Bayes classifier (R e1071). TCRdb took the public reads, trimmed them with fastp at Q25, ran MiXCR for clone calling and kept in-frame beta chains. Every entry covers one CDR3 protein and lists the most common genes and DNA from its rows. TCRdb, not the original authors, processed these V and J calls. This sample lists about 360,000 distinct CDR3 sequences; 13% were detected once. 9.2% of the sample is in the top ten clones.

This clonotype was seen a handful of times. No antigen is known for it. Qualities for individual bases were not recorded, and no much larger clone is one base off. According to the germline V gene (reference sequence), CDR1 reads DFQATT and CDR2 reads SNEGSKA. Including the terminal cysteine and phenylalanine, the CDR3 comprises 14 residues. Only the CDR3 DNA stays, 42 bases, in frame from base 1. Deletion took 6 bases off V and 2 bases off J, with a span of 11 bases between the germline ends. Stable Graves' hyperthyroidism was defined as no progression to ophthalmopathy during 18 months of follow-up. The hyperthyroidism patients were between 18 and 65 years old and newly diagnosed, with a disease duration of less than 2 months. Patients with uncontrolled infections, other autoimmune diseases, pregnancy or lactation were excluded. Diagnoses relied on clinical symptoms, serum thyroxine and TRAb, thyroid ultrasound and orbital computed tomography. PBMCs were separated from roughly 9.6 ml of fresh peripheral blood using Ficoll-Paque density gradient centrifugation. Trizol reagent was used to extract total RNA, and RNA quality was then checked on an Agilent 2100 Bioanalyzer.

This TCR was sampled from a woman younger than 30 with Graves' hyperthyroidism. The chain links TRBV20-1 with TRBJ1-6; the D segment could be TRBD1, given 5 matching bases. The sample taken for sequencing was blood. The CDR3 sequence is CSALQATYNSPLHF. The DNA reads TGCAGTGCCTTACAGGCTACCTATAATTCACCCCTCCACTTT.